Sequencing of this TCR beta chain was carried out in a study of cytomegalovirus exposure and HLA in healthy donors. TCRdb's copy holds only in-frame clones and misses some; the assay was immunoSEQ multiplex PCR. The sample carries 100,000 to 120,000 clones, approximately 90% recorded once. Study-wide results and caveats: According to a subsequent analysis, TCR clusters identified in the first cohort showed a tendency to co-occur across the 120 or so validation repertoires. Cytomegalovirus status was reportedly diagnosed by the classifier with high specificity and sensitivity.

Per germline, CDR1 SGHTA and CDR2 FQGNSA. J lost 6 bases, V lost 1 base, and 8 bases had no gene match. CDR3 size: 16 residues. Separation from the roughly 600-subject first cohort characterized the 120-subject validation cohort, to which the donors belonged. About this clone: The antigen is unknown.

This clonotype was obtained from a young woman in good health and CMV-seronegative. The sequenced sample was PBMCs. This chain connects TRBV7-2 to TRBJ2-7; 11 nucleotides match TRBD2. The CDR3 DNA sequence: TGTGCCAGCAGCTTAGGTTTACTAGCGGGGGTATCCGAGCAGTACTTC. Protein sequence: CASSLGLLAGVSEQYF.